Below are 5 T cell receptor beta chains sequenced from a single sample in a study of spatial heterogeneity in lung cancer. Findings of the study overall: Higher tumor mutation counts went along with higher counts of expanded intratumoral alpha and beta TCRs.

Time point meaning: sample taken at primary tumor resection. TCRdb reanalysed the 5' RACE reads using MiXCR and keeps one entry per CDR3 protein. The table records 10,000 to 15,000 distinct CDR3 sequences, approximately 7% of them present only once. These TCRs are of unknown antigen specificity. Sequenced here: lung tumor tissue, sampled at surgery. These receptors all come from a female donor with early-stage non-small cell lung cancer.

The chain links TRBV29-1 to TRBJ2-7; 7 bases are shared with TRBD2. Germline CDR1 reads SQVTM; CDR2 reads ANQGSEA. The CDR3 length is 12 residues. V lost 6 bases and J lost 0; bases outside the gene matches: 2. The CDR3 nucleotides read TGCAGCGTGCGGACTAGCTCCTACGAGCAGTACTTC. Protein sequence: CSVRTSSYEQYF.

This clonotype was observed many times. The chain combines TRBV6-2 or TRBV6-3 with TRBJ2-7; 8 bases agree with TRBD1. With V trimmed by 4 bases and J by 4 bases, 6 bases remained unmatched. Germline loops: CDR1 MNHEY, CDR2 SVGEGT. The CDR3 has 14 amino acids. CDR3 loop: CASSSRTGTYEQYF. The CDR3 DNA reads TGTGCCAGCAGTTCCAGGACAGGGACTTACGAGCAGTACTTC.

This clonotype was detected ten times or more. Here the CDR3 DNA reads TGTGCCAGCAGCTTGCGGGACCCTGAAGCTTTCTTT. Its translation: CASSLRDPEAFF. The rearrangement links TRBV28 to TRBJ1-1; the D gene is possibly TRBD1 (5 bases). The germline V gene encodes CDR1 MDHEN and CDR2 SYDVKM. This CDR3 region has 12 residues. The V gene lost 6 bases and the J gene lost 6 bases, with 11 bases spanning the gap.

There are a few counts of this clonotype. The chain links TRBV5-1 to TRBJ2-5; no clear D gene. V was clipped by 4 bases and J by 4 bases, with 8 bases between them. Germline loops: CDR1 SGHRS, CDR2 YFSETQ. CDR3 size: 12 residues. The CDR3 loop reads CASSITLETQYF. CDR3 in DNA: TGCGCCAGCAGCATAACATTAGAGACCCAGTACTTC.

This clonotype was counted at least ten times. The chain has TRBV12-3 or TRBV12-4 and TRBJ1-5, with 7 bases fitting TRBD1. V was clipped by 6 bases and J by 3 bases; unmatched bases: 5. The CDR3 is 14 residues long. CDR3 sequence (DNA): TGTGCCAGCAGCCACACAGGGGTCAATCAGCCCCAGCATTTT. It encodes CASSHTGVNQPQHF.